This T cell receptor (beta chain) was sequenced in a study of persistence of HIV-infected CD4 T cells. General observations from the study: CMV- and Gag-responding cells had lower TCRbeta richness than CD3/CD28-responding cells.

There are a few counts of this clone. Its antigen is not known. The CDR3 totals 13 residues. V lost 5 bases to trimming and J lost 7 bases; unmatched junction nucleotides: 4. Germline V CDR1 and CDR2: SEHNR, FQNEAQ (reference sequence). Lysates of CMV-infected fibroblasts at around 9.9 ug/mL stimulated these cells. Sorted nonresponding memory CD4+ T cells were CD40L-negative, CD69-negative, CD45RO-high. A roughly 19-hour stimulation of CD8-depleted PBMCs used anti-CD28/CD49d costimulation, CD40-blocking antibody and enfuvirtide. The libraries were made with immunoSEQ version 4 in survey mode. Using immunoSEQ multiplex PCR, the repertoire was profiled, and TCRdb retains in-frame clones only, with some absent. The data contain fewer than 35,000 clones, 75% to 85% of them seen just once; the ten biggest clones take up roughly 0.9%.

The sequence was collected from an adult man with HIV who was CMV-seropositive. The V gene is TRBV7-9, the J gene TRBJ2-4, with TRBD1 matching over 8 bases. The starting material was CD4+ T cells sorted from PBMCs after 18-hour stimulation, obtained from a patient who received antiretroviral therapy. In DNA form, the CDR3 reads TGTGCCAGCAGCCCGCAGGGGGCCAACATTCAGTACTTC. Encoded protein: CASSPQGANIQYF.